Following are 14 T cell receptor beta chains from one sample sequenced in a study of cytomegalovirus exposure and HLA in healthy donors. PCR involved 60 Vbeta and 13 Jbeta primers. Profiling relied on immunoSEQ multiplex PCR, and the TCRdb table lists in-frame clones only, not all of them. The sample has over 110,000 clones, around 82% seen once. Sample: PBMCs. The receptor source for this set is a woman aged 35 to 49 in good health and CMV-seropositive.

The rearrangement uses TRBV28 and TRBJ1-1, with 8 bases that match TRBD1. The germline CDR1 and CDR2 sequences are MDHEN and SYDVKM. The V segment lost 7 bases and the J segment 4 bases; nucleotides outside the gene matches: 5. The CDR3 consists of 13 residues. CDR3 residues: CASNDRGGTEAFF. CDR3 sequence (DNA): TGTGCCAGCAACGACAGGGGAGGCACTGAAGCTTTCTTT.

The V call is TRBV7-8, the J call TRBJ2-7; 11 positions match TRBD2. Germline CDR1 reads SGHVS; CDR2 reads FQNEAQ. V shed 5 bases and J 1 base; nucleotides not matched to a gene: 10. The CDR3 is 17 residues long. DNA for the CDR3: TGTGCCAGCAGCGGCCCCGGCACTAGCGGGAGTTCCTACGAGCAGTACTTC. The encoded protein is CASSGPGTSGSSYEQYF. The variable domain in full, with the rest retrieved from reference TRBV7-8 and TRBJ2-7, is GAGVSQSPRYKVAKRGQDVALRCDPISGHVSLFWYQQALGQGPEFLTYFQNEAQLDKSGLPSDRFFAERPEGSVSTLKIQRTQQEDSAVYLCASSGPGTSGSSYEQYFGPGTRLTVT.

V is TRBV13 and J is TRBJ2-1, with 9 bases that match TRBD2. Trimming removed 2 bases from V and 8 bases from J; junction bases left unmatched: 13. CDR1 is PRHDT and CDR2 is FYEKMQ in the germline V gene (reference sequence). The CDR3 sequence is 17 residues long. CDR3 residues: CASSLKRRTSAVDEQFF. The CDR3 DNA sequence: TGTGCCAGCAGCTTAAAAAGACGGACTAGCGCGGTGGATGAGCAGTTCTTC. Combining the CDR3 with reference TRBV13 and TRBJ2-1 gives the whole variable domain AAGVIQSPRHLIKEKRETATLKCYPIPRHDTVYWYQQGPGQDPQFLISFYEKMQSDKGSIPDRFSAQQFSDYHSELNMSSLELGDSALYFCASSLKRRTSAVDEQFFGPGTRLTVL.

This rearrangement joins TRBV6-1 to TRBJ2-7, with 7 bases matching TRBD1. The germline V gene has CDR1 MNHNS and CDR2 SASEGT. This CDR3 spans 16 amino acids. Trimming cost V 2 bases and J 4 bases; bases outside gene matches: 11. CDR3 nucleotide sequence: TGTGCCAGCAGTGAAATAGCAGGGGGAATTCGGTACGAGCAGTACTTC. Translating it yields CASSEIAGGIRYEQYF.

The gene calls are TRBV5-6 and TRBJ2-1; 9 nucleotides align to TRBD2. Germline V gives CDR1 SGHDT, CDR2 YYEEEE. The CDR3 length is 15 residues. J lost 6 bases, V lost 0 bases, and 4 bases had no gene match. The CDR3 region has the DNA TGTGCCAGCAGCTTGGTTGGCGGGAGGGCCAATGAGCAGTTCTTC. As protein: CASSLVGGRANEQFF.

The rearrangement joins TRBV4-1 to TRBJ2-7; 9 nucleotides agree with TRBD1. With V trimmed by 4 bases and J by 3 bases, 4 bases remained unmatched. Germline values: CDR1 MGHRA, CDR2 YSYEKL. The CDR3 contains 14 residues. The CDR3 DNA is TGCGCCAGCAGCCGTGGACAGGGGATCTACGAGCAGTACTTC. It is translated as CASSRGQGIYEQYF.

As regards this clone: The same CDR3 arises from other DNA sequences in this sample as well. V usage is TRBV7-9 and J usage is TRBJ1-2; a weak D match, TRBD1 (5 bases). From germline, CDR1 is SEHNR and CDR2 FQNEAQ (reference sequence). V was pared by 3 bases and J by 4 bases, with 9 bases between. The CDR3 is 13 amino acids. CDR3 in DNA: TGTGCCAGCAGCTTCGGGGGAACCTATGGCTACACCTTC. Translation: CASSFGGTYGYTF.

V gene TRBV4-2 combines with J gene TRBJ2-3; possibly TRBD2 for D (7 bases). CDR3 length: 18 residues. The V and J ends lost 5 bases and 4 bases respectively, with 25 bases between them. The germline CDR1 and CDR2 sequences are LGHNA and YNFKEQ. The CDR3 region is CASSNDAIRGGRSDTQYF. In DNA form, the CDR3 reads TGTGCCAGCAGCAACGATGCCATCAGGGGAGGGAGGTCAGATACGCAGTATTTT.

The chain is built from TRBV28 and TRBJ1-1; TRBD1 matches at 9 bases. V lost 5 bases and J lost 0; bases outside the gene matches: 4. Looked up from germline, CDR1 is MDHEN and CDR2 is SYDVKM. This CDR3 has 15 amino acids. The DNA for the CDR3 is TGTGCCAGCAGTAAACAGGGGGCTTTGAACACTGAAGCTTTCTTT. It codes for CASSKQGALNTEAFF.

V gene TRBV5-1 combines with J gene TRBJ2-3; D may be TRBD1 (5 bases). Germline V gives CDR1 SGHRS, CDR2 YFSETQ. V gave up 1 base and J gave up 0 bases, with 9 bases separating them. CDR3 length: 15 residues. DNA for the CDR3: TGCGCCAGCAGCTTGCCCCAGGGTAGCACAGATACGCAGTATTTT. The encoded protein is CASSLPQGSTDTQYF.

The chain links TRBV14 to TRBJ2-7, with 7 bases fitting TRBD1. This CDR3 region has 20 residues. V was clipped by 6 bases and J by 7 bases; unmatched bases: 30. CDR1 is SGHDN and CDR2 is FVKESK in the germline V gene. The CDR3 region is CASSPTPGRTGDGFVGEQYF. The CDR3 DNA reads TGTGCCAGCAGTCCAACCCCGGGCCGAACAGGGGACGGCTTTGTGGGAGAGCAGTACTTC.

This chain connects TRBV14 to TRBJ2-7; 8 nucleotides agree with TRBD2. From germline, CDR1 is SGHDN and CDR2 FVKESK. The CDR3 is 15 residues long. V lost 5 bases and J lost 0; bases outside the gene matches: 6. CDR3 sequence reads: CASSAGGLDSYEQYF. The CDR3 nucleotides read TGTGCCAGCAGCGCGGGGGGACTCGACTCCTACGAGCAGTACTTC. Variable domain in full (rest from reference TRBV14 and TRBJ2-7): EAGVTQFPSHSVIEKGQTVTLRCDPISGHDNLYWYRRVMGKEIKFLLHFVKESKQDESGMPNNRFLAERTGGTYSTLKVQPAELEDSGVYFCASSAGGLDSYEQYFGPGTRLTVT.

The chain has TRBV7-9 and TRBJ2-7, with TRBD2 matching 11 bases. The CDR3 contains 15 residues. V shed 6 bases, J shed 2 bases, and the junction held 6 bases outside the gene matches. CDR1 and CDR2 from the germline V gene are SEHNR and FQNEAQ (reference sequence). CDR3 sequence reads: CASRPTSGGPYEQYF. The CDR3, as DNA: TGTGCCAGCAGGCCCACTAGCGGGGGACCCTACGAGCAGTACTTC.

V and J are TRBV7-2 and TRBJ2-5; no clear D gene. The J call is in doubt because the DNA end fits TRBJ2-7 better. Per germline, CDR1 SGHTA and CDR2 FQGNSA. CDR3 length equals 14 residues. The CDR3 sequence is CASSLVGFSYEQYF. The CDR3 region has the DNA TGTGCCAGCAGCTTAGTCGGTTTCTCCTACGAGCAGTACTTC.